The 19 T cell receptor beta chains reported below all come from one sample, sequenced in a study of CD8+CD57+ T cells in acquired aplastic anemia. Template material for TCR beta VDJ and CDR3 profiling consisted of genomic DNA. In TCRdb, the reads were re-called with MiXCR into one record per CDR3 protein. Here the sample spans around 180,000 distinct CDR3 sequences, over 40% being singletons. Patients sequenced had flow cytometry evidence of CD8+CD57+ cell expansion. Sequenced sample: sorted CD4+, CD8+, or CD8+CD57+ T cells (not recorded which) from PBMCs. Every receptor here comes from a human donor with aplastic anemia.

The V call is TRBV7-3, the J call TRBJ1-2; 7 positions match TRBD1. There are 15 residues in the CDR3. Per germline, CDR1 SGHTA and CDR2 FQGTGA. V was clipped by 3 bases and J by 0 bases; unmatched bases: 4. The CDR3 nucleotides read TGTGCCAGCAGCTTGACAGGGAAAGCTAACTATGGCTACACCTTC. This gives the protein CASSLTGKANYGYTF.

This clonotype was seen more than once but under ten times. The V and J genes are TRBV29-1 and TRBJ2-3; D call uncertain. V was cut by 3 bases and J by 1 base, with 2 bases left in between. Germline V lookup: CDR1 SQVTM, CDR2 ANQGSEA. This CDR3 is built from 11 residues. The CDR3 here is CSVDGTDTQYF. The CDR3 nucleotides read TGCAGCGTTGACGGCACAGATACGCAGTATTTT.

With respect to this clonotype: A much larger clone lies one base from this, so it may be a read error. This chain links TRBV6-1 with TRBJ1-2, with a tentative D call TRBD1 (5 bases). CDR1 and CDR2 from the germline V gene are MNHNS and SASEGT. There are 13 residues in the CDR3. The CDR3 reads CVSRVERDYGYTF. The CDR3 nucleotides read TGTGTCAGCAGGGTTGAGAGGGACTATGGCTACACCTTC.

The chain joins TRBV19 to TRBJ2-1; 9 positions agree with TRBD1. V was pared by 3 bases and J by 6 bases, with 6 bases of the junction left unmatched. The CDR3 has 15 amino acids. CDR1 and CDR2 (germline): LNHDA, SQIVND (reference sequence). The CDR3 DNA sequence: TGTGCCAGTAGTATCGACAGGGGGATCGTCAATGAGCAGTTCTTC. This codes for CASSIDRGIVNEQFF.

This clonotype was picked up many times. J is TRBJ1-1 and V is TRBV6-2 or TRBV6-3, with D possibly TRBD1 on 6 matching bases. The CDR3 runs to 13 residues. From germline, CDR1 is MNHEY and CDR2 SVGEGT. Trimming took 6 bases from V and 3 from J, leaving 11 bases between them. CDR3 amino acids: CASSPGGHTEAFF. CDR3 DNA sequence: TGTGCCAGCAGCCCGGGGGGGCACACTGAAGCTTTCTTT.

This sequence joins TRBV7-8 and TRBJ1-6; D remains unclear. V lost 1 base to trimming and J lost 7 bases, with 8 bases between them. Germline V gene data show CDR1 as SGHVS and CDR2 as FQNEAQ. The CDR3 covers 14 residues. The CDR3 bases are TGTGCCAGCAGCTTAGTTTCAGAGAATTCACCCCTCCACTTT. This codes for CASSLVSENSPLHF.

This clonotype was detected ten times or more. This chain connects TRBV24-1 to TRBJ2-3; 7 nucleotides agree with TRBD1. With 6 bases clipped from V and 4 bases from J, the junction kept 12 bases outside the gene matches. Germline V gene data show CDR1 as KGHDR and CDR2 as SFDVKD. The CDR3 length is 16 residues. For the CDR3, the DNA is TGTGCCACCAGTCCCCAGGGACAGAGCCCCCCAGATACGCAGTATTTT. Encoded protein: CATSPQGQSPPDTQYF.

The chain joins TRBV5-4 to TRBJ2-7; D perhaps matches TRBD2 (5 bases). The germline V gene encodes CDR1 SGHNT and CDR2 YYREEE (reference sequence). Trimming took 4 bases from V and 5 from J, leaving 13 bases between them. The length of the CDR3 is 13 residues. The chain's CDR3 is CASSAIPRDEQYF. In DNA, the CDR3 is TGTGCCAGCAGCGCAATCCCGCGGGACGAGCAGTACTTC.

As for this clonotype: It may be a read error: a sequence one base away is much more abundant. This chain joins TRBV12-3 or TRBV12-4 and TRBJ2-5; the match to TRBD1 covers 7 bases. The CDR3 consists of 16 residues. With 10 bases clipped from V and 2 bases from J, the junction kept 16 bases outside the gene matches. DNA for the CDR3: TGTGCCACCAGAAGGGGGCGCAACGCTATACAAGAGACCCAGTACTTC. Translated, it gives CATRRGRNAIQETQYF.

Of note for this clonotype: This could be a read error, since a much larger clone is one nucleotide away. This chain connects TRBV20-1 to TRBJ2-4; TRBD2 agrees at 7 bases. The CDR3 is made up of 15 amino acids. Germline CDR1 reads DFQATT; CDR2 reads SNEGSKA (reference sequence). The CDR3 sequence: CSARPGSAGVNFQYF. The DNA for the CDR3 is TGCAGTGCTAGGCCCGGCTCGGCGGGGGTAAACTTTCAGTACTTC.

In regard to this clonotype: A junction end diverges from the germline sequence, so it may reflect a read error. J is TRBJ1-1 and V is TRBV7-2, with a tentative D call TRBD1 (6 bases). Germline loops: CDR1 SGHTA, CDR2 FQGNSA. This CDR3 comprises 16 residues. The CDR3 loop reads CASSLVQGTMNTEAFF. The DNA of the CDR3 is TGCGCCAGCAGCTTGGTGCAGGGGACCATGAACACTGAAGCTTTCTTT.

This clonotype was counted at least ten times. The junction departs from germline at one end; a sequencing error may be responsible. CDR3 in amino acids: CASSIAGGDEQYF. CDR3 nucleotide sequence: TGTGCCAGCAGTATAGCAGGGGGCGACGAGCAGTACTTC. The V call is TRBV12-3 or TRBV12-4, the J call TRBJ2-7; TRBD1 agrees at 8 bases. This CDR3 comprises 13 residues.

V and J are TRBV6-5 and TRBJ1-6; no reliable D call. CDR3 size: 13 residues. Germline CDR1 and CDR2: MNHEY and SVGAGI. V gave up 2 bases and J gave up 9 bases, with 8 bases separating them. The CDR3 is CASSYADGSPLHF. CDR3 coding DNA: TGTGCCAGCAGTTACGCCGATGGTTCACCCCTCCACTTT.

J is TRBJ1-4 and V is TRBV25-1; 8 nucleotides match TRBD1. Trimming at V came to 2 bases and at J to 8 bases, leaving 7 bases not matched to a gene. Germline V gene lookup returns CDR1 MGHDK and CDR2 SYGVNS. The CDR3 totals 15 residues. The CDR3 nucleotides read TGTGCCAGCAGTGAACCGGACAGGGAGGGCGAAAAACTGTTTTTT. Protein product: CASSEPDREGEKLFF.

The CDR3 bases are TGCAGTGCTGGGGGGAGAGGTGACCAGTACTTC. This translates into CSAGGRGDQYF. V and J are TRBV20-1 and TRBJ2-7, with D perhaps matching TRBD2 (6 bases). The CDR3 has 11 amino acids. CDR1 DFQATT and CDR2 SNEGSKA come from the germline V gene (reference sequence). V lost 5 bases, J lost 10 bases, and 15 bases lay in between.

The chain carries TRBV7-3 and TRBJ2-7; D ambiguous. This CDR3 comprises 15 residues. Trimming cost V 0 bases and J 5 bases, with 14 bases left between them. Germline CDR1 SGHTA, CDR2 FQGTGA. The CDR3 is CASSLTRTRVHEQYF. CDR3 nucleotides: TGTGCCAGCAGCTTAACCCGGACGAGAGTCCACGAGCAGTACTTC.

The chain has TRBV4-2 and TRBJ2-7, with D possibly matching TRBD2 (7 bases). The V gene lost 3 bases and the J gene lost 3 bases, with 18 bases spanning the gap. The CDR3 extends over 16 amino acids. The germline V gene has CDR1 LGHNA and CDR2 YNFKEQ. CDR3 sequence (DNA): TGTGCCAGCAGCCAGGAAGGAGGGGGGGGGATCTACGAGCAGTACTTC. Translating it yields CASSQEGGGGIYEQYF.

This clonotype was seen many times. One end of the junction fails to match germline, which may point to a read error. The genes are TRBV10-3 and TRBJ2-2, with 8 bases fitting TRBD1. The germline V gene has CDR1 ENHRY and CDR2 SYGVKD. This CDR3 contains 15 residues. Here the CDR3 DNA reads TGTGCCGTCAGTATACTGGACAGGGTGTACGGGGAGCTGTTTTTT. Translating gives CAVSILDRVYGELFF.

The count of this clonotype is one. The V call is TRBV20-1, the J call TRBJ1-1, with TRBD1 identical over 7 bases. CDR3 size: 14 residues. CDR1 DFQATT and CDR2 SNEGSKA come from the germline V gene (reference sequence). V lost 1 base and J lost 5; bases outside the gene matches: 7. The CDR3 reads CSARGGQGVTEAFF. In DNA, the CDR3 is TGCAGTGCTAGAGGGGGGCAGGGGGTGACTGAAGCTTTCTTT.